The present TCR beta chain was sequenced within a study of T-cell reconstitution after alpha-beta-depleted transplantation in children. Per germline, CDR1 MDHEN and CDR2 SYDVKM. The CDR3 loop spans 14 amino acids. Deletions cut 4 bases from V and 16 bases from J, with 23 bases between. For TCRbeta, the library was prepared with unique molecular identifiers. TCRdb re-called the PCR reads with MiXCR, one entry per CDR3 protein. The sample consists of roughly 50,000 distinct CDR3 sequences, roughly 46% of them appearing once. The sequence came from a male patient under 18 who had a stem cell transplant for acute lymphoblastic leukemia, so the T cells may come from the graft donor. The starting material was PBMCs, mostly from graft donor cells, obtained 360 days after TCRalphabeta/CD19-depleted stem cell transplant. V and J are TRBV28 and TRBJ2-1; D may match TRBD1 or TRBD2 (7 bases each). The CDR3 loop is CASSSPSSGHRGFF. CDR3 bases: TGTGCCAGCAGTTCACCCTCTAGCGGTCACAGGGGCTTCTTC.